This T cell receptor (beta chain) was identified during a study of breast tumors, draining lymph nodes, adjacent tissues. TCRdb reanalysed the multiplex PCR reads using MiXCR and keeps one entry per CDR3 protein. The table includes approximately 170,000 distinct CDR3 sequences, 25% to 40% detected once. Findings and caveats of the study: Compared with lymph nodes, tumors were less diverse; compared with nontumor tissue, more. Findings are consistent with lymph node origin and intratumoral expansion of most tumor T cells.

Samples came from axillary lymph nodes draining the breast cancer. This clonotype was recorded many times. Its antigen is still unknown. CDR1 LNHDA and CDR2 SQIVND come from the germline V gene (reference sequence). V was clipped by 4 bases and J by 6 bases, with 13 bases between them. This CDR3 region has 13 residues. V is TRBV19 and J is TRBJ2-7; D is unresolved. The sequence was collected from a female donor with breast cancer. Some clones in this sample may be carry-over from other donors' samples. The sequencing input was axillary lymph node tissue. CDR3 loop: CASSNTLSREQYF. The CDR3 DNA is TGTGCCAGTAGTAATACGCTCTCCCGCGAGCAGTACTTC.